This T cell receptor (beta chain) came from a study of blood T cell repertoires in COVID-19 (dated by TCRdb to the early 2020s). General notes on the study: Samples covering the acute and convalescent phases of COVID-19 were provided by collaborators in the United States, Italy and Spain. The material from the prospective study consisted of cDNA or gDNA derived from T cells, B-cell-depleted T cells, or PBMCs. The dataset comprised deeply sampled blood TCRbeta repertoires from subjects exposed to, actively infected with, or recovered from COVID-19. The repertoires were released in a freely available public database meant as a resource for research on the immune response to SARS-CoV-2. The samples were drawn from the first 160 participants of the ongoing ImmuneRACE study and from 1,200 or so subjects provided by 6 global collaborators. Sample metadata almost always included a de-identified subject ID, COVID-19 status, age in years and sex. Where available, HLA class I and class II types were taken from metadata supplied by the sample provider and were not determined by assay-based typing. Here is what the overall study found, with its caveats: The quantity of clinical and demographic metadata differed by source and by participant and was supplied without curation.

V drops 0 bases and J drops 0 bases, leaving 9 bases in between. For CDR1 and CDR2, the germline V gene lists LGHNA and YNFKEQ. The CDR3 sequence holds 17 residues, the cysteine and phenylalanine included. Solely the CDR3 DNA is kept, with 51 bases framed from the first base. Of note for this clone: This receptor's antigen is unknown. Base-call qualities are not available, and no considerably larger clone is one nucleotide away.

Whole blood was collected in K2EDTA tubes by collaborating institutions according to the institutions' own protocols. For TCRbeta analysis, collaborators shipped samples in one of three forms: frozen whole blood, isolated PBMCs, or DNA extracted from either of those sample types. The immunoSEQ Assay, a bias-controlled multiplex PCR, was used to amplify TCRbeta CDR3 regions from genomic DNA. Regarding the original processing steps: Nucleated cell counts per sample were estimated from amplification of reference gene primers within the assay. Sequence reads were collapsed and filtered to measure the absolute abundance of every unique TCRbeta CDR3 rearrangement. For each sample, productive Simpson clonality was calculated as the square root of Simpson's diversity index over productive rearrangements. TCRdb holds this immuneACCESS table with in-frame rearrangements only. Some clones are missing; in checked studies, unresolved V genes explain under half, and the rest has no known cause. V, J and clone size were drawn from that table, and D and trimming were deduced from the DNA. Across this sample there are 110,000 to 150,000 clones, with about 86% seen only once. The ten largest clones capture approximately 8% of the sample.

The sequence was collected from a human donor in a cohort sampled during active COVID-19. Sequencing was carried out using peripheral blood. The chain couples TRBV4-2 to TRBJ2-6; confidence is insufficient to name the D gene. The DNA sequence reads TGTGCCAGCAGCCAAGAAGCAACGGTCTCTGGGGCCAACGTCCTGACTTTC. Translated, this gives CASSQEATVSGANVLTF.